A selection of T cell receptor beta chains follows, all from one sample in a study of blood T cell repertoires in COVID-19. The repertoire was sequenced with immunoSEQ multiplex PCR; TCRdb's copy has only in-frame clones and lacks some. The table records roughly 150,000 clones, 85% to 90% of them present only once. The sequenced sample was peripheral blood. The receptor source for this set is a woman of 80 years or more with acute or convalescent COVID-19. CDR3s include the opening cysteine and the closing phenylalanine or tryptophan. Fields, in order: V gene, J gene, CDR3 protein.

V gene: TRBV5-1; J gene: TRBJ2-2; CDR3 protein: CASSGGQGLSGELFF
V gene: TRBV4-3; J gene: TRBJ1-2; CDR3 protein: CASSQTVSNYGYTF
V gene: TRBV2; J gene: TRBJ2-1; CDR3 protein: CASSAGGGLSNEQFF
V gene: TRBV5-6; J gene: TRBJ1-1; CDR3 protein: CASSYTGGTEAFF
V gene: TRBV7-8; J gene: TRBJ1-2; CDR3 protein: CASSPNRGNYGYTF
V gene: TRBV3-1/TRBV3-2; J gene: TRBJ2-2; CDR3 protein: CASSHVLTGILAGGTGELFF
V gene: TRBV9; J gene: TRBJ1-6; CDR3 protein: CASSVDPRGRGNSPLHF
V gene: TRBV25-1; J gene: TRBJ1-2; CDR3 protein: CASSSGQGSNYGYTF
V gene: TRBV18; J gene: TRBJ2-7; CDR3 protein: CASSTRDTSYEQYF
V gene: TRBV7-8; J gene: TRBJ1-2; CDR3 protein: CASSRLWDTHNYGYTF
V gene: TRBV18; J gene: TRBJ2-1; CDR3 protein: CASSIGNNNEQFF
V gene: TRBV9; J gene: TRBJ1-4; CDR3 protein: CASSGVLSEKLFF
V gene: TRBV27; J gene: TRBJ2-7; CDR3 protein: CASSHTRTGGTYEQYF
V gene: TRBV20-1; J gene: TRBJ1-1; CDR3 protein: CSASPPGVATEAFF
V gene: TRBV19; J gene: TRBJ2-2; CDR3 protein: CASNRFGQGNTGELFF
V gene: TRBV6-1; J gene: TRBJ1-4; CDR3 protein: CASSGPGGYAGEKLFF
V gene: TRBV19; J gene: TRBJ2-5; CDR3 protein: CASSIRRGSQETQYF
V gene: TRBV7-2; J gene: TRBJ2-3; CDR3 protein: CASSYQGAPDTQYF
V gene: TRBV7-2; J gene: TRBJ1-4; CDR3 protein: CASSLQGWPLEKLFF
V gene: TRBV18; J gene: TRBJ2-1; CDR3 protein: CASSPPGTGGFDEQFF
V gene: TRBV6-5; J gene: TRBJ1-5; CDR3 protein: CASRATGAQPQHF
V gene: TRBV29-1; J gene: TRBJ2-3; CDR3 protein: CSVTRTSGGLDTQYF
V gene: TRBV7-9; J gene: TRBJ2-7; CDR3 protein: CASSLGQGFYEQYF
V gene: TRBV7-9; J gene: TRBJ1-6; CDR3 protein: CASSPASGINSPLHF
V gene: TRBV18; J gene: TRBJ2-5; CDR3 protein: CASSPLSREETQYF
V gene: TRBV7-9; J gene: TRBJ1-1; CDR3 protein: CASSLGQGFTEAFF
V gene: TRBV19; J gene: TRBJ1-4; CDR3 protein: CASSRAGTNEKLFF
V gene: TRBV7-2; J gene: TRBJ2-3; CDR3 protein: CASSETGGTDTQYF
V gene: TRBV19; J gene: TRBJ1-1; CDR3 protein: CASSIYSEAFF
V gene: TRBV29-1; J gene: TRBJ2-5; CDR3 protein: CSVEGGSETQYF
V gene: TRBV5-1; J gene: TRBJ1-5; CDR3 protein: CASSPGDLAGNQPQHF
V gene: TRBV7-6; J gene: TRBJ2-5; CDR3 protein: CASSLDGTGPAMETQYF
V gene: TRBV30; J gene: TRBJ1-5; CDR3 protein: CAWSRQNQPQHF
V gene: TRBV18; J gene: TRBJ1-2; CDR3 protein: CASSPGQGEPNYGYTF
V gene: TRBV18; J gene: TRBJ2-4; CDR3 protein: CASSPGLAGELNIQYF
V gene: TRBV14; J gene: TRBJ2-2; CDR3 protein: CASSDRTGTVRTGELFF
V gene: TRBV30; J gene: TRBJ1-2; CDR3 protein: CAWRPTKAAGYTF
V gene: TRBV6-5; J gene: TRBJ1-2; CDR3 protein: CASRRGIGGYTF
V gene: TRBV19; J gene: TRBJ1-4; CDR3 protein: CASSITYRESEKLFF
V gene: TRBV27; J gene: TRBJ1-1; CDR3 protein: CASRMTGNTEAFF
V gene: TRBV19; J gene: TRBJ1-1; CDR3 protein: CASSPGQGARRNTEAFF
V gene: TRBV5-5; J gene: TRBJ1-6; CDR3 protein: CASSLSGGGFASPLHF